A single T cell receptor beta chain is shown here with its context. No cognate antigen has been identified for it. Per-nucleotide qualities are absent, and no much larger clonotype sits a single base away. The data were taken from a study of cutaneous CD30+ T cell lymphoproliferative disorder and hepatitis E (dated by TCRdb to 2017 to 2018). The library was produced with the immunoSEQ multiplex PCR assay. Drawn from immuneACCESS, this table holds only the in-frame rearrangements with V and J called that TCRdb kept. Clones are partly lost; checked studies trace under half to an unresolved V gene and leave the rest unexplained. This sample holds 6,500 to 9,500 clones; just under 75% were observed only once. Approximately 1% of the sample belongs to the ten largest clones. V and J are trimmed by 5 bases and 1 base, and the gene matches miss 7 bases of the junction. From its cysteine to its phenylalanine, the CDR3 spans 16 amino acids. This entry keeps only the CDR3 DNA: 48 bases, framed from base 1. CDR1 and CDR2 are read off the germline V gene (reference sequence) as LNHDA and SQIVND.

This TCR was recovered from a human donor with a cutaneous T cell lymphoproliferative disorder associated with hepatitis E virus. This receptor chain uses TRBV19 and TRBJ1-2; 10 bases in the junction line up with TRBD1. Sequenced sample: blood. The DNA reads TGTGCCAGTAGTCCGACAGGGGGCCCTTTTAACTATGGCTACACCTTC. Translated, it reads CASSPTGGPFNYGYTF.